What follows is one TCR beta chain and its context. Within the sample, other DNA sequences also encode this same CDR3. Trimming took off 1 base at V and 5 bases at J, with 7 bases between the two ends. This CDR3 comprises 14 residues. Germline V gene data show CDR1 as SGHRS and CDR2 as YFSETQ. Per the study methods: Estimates of nucleated cell counts were drawn from the amplification of reference gene primers. TCRdb's table, derived via immunoSEQ multiplex PCR, lists solely in-frame clones and lacks some. V and J calls and clone size are those listed in that table; D and trimming were worked out from the DNA. The data show about 170,000 clones, 85% seen once. The data belong to a study of blood T cell repertoires in COVID-19. One Seattle source followed patients from active infection through their disease course.

The sequence was collected from a woman of 80 years or more with COVID-19, enrolled during active disease. The chain uses TRBV5-1 and TRBJ1-6; D is unclear. The sample comprised peripheral blood. The CDR3 nucleotides are TGCGCCAGCAGCTTGCAAGACAATAATTCACCCCTCCACTTT. This gives the protein CASSLQDNNSPLHF.